This T cell receptor beta chain was profiled in a study of molecular identifiers for immune sequencing clone quantification. The study, taken as a whole, reports: Barcode-sharing identical TCR molecules could underestimate highly expanded clone sizes.

One entry per CDR3 protein results from TCRdb running MiXCR on the PCR reads. Here the sample spans about 510,000 distinct CDR3 sequences, 20% to 25% being singletons. Input for naive CD8 libraries was roughly 17,000 to 1,000,000 sorted cells; the RNA fraction used was 10%, 30% or 50%. Based on a CD8+CD4-CCR7+CD45RA+ profile, naive CD8 T cells were sorted. A remark on this clonotype: The antigen is not known.

Trimming cost V 4 bases and J 8 bases, with 6 bases left between them. This CDR3 region has 11 residues. CDR1 and CDR2 from the germline V gene are MNHEY and SVGAGI. The sequenced material came from naive CD8+ T cells from blood, with Jurkat cell RNA spiked in. The subset denotes: FACS-sorted CD8+CD4-CCR7+CD45RA+ naive T cells. The V gene is TRBV6-5, the J gene TRBJ2-1; D call uncertain. This clonotype was obtained from a human donor in good health. Some libraries in this study had Jurkat cell RNA spiked in. The CDR3 loop reads CASSSDYEQFF. CDR3 nucleotides: TGTGCCAGCAGTTCCGACTATGAGCAGTTCTTC.